These 32 T cell receptor beta chains came from one sample sequenced in a study of blood T cell repertoires in COVID-19. Generated by immunoSEQ multiplex PCR, the TCRdb table keeps only in-frame clones and is missing some. Here the sample spans roughly 75,000 clones, 70% to 90% being singletons. Specimen: peripheral blood. The receptors derive from a man older than 75 with COVID-19, enrolled during active disease.

This clone was observed a handful of times. This rearrangement joins TRBV5-1 to TRBJ2-2; D may be TRBD1 (6 bases). Germline V CDR1 and CDR2: SGHRS, YFSETQ. V lost 2 bases, J lost 1 base, and 9 bases lay in between. There are 15 residues in the CDR3. The CDR3 DNA sequence: TGCGCCAGCAGCTTAATGGGACAGAACACCGGGGAGCTGTTTTTT. This sequence encodes CASSLMGQNTGELFF.

This chain connects TRBV18 to TRBJ1-1; maybe TRBD1 (5 bases). V shed 5 bases and J shed 4 bases, with 11 bases lying between them. This CDR3 is built from 13 residues. CDR1 and CDR2 (germline): KGHSH, LQKENI. For the CDR3, the DNA is TGTGCCAGCTCAACAAGGGGAGGCACTGAAGCTTTCTTT. Its protein product is CASSTRGGTEAFF.

This clone was detected once. The chain couples TRBV9 to TRBJ1-5; D is uncertain. Germline CDR1 is SGDLS and CDR2 is YYNGEE. V was pared by 0 bases and J by 5 bases, with 9 bases between. The CDR3 extends over 14 amino acids. CDR3 nucleotides: TGTGCCAGCAGCGTAGAGCCGGAGGATCAGCCCCAGCATTTT. Residues: CASSVEPEDQPQHF.

This sequence joins TRBV6-7 and TRBJ2-7; tentatively, D is TRBD1 (7 bases). TRBV6-7 is reported as an ORF; its role is uncertain. Trimming removed 0 bases at V and 6 bases at J, with 21 bases between. This CDR3 region has 17 residues. CDR3 region: CASSYSSTRGRIGEQYF. Written as DNA, the CDR3 is TGTGCCAGCAGTTACTCGTCAACCAGGGGGAGGATCGGCGAGCAGTACTTC.

The CDR3 nucleotides are TGTGCCAGCAGTGAATATCAGGGAAGCACAGATACGCAGTATTTT. It codes for CASSEYQGSTDTQYF. V and J are TRBV2 and TRBJ2-3, with a possible D match to TRBD1 (5 bases). Between the trimmed V and J ends, which lost 2 bases and 0 bases, there was a span of 9 bases. The CDR3 runs 15 residues. Germline assignment: CDR1 SNHLY and CDR2 FYNNEI.

V gene TRBV11-2 combines with J gene TRBJ2-7, with D possibly TRBD1 on 6 matching bases. The germline gives CDR1 SGHAT, CDR2 FQNNGV. Trimming removed 0 bases from V and 7 bases from J, with 13 bases in between. The CDR3 has 14 amino acids. The CDR3 spells CASSLDPGAGEQYF. The CDR3 DNA sequence: TGTGCCAGCAGCTTAGACCCAGGGGCCGGTGAGCAGTACTTC.

The chain is built from TRBV9 and TRBJ1-5; D is ambiguous. The V and J ends lost 4 bases and 4 bases respectively, with 6 bases between them. The V gene's germline CDR1 is SGDLS and CDR2 YYNGEE. The CDR3 loop spans 12 amino acids. This CDR3 reads CASSPGNQPQHF. The CDR3 DNA is TGTGCCAGCAGCCCGGGGAATCAGCCCCAGCATTTT.

This clone appeared once. The chain combines TRBV9 with TRBJ1-1, with a possible D match to TRBD1 (5 bases). This CDR3 contains 14 residues. Trimming cost V 4 bases and J 2 bases, with 12 bases left between them. From germline, CDR1 is SGDLS and CDR2 YYNGEE. The CDR3 DNA reads as TGTGCCAGCAGCCTTCTGGGGGGAAACACTGAAGCTTTCTTT. Translation: CASSLLGGNTEAFF.

V and J are TRBV7-9 and TRBJ1-2; D unclear. In germline, CDR1 is SEHNR, CDR2 FQNEAQ (reference sequence). V was cut by 3 bases and J by 4 bases, with 9 bases left in between. This CDR3 comprises 13 residues. The CDR3 DNA is TGTGCCAGCAGCTTGGGTGGGAGCTATGGCTACACCTTC. Translation gives CASSLGGSYGYTF.

This rearrangement joins TRBV29-1 to TRBJ2-3, with a weak D call TRBD1 (5 bases). The CDR3 consists of 14 residues. Germline assignment: CDR1 SQVTM and CDR2 ANQGSEA. The V and J ends lost 3 bases and 3 bases respectively, with 13 bases between them. The CDR3 protein is CSVDHPQGTDTQYF. CDR3 nucleotide sequence: TGCAGCGTTGACCACCCGCAGGGAACAGATACGCAGTATTTT.

The chain is built from TRBV11-2 and TRBJ1-6; TRBD1 is a possible D gene (5 bases). CDR3 length: 16 amino acids. V lost 3 bases, J lost 8 bases, and 17 bases lay in between. CDR1 SGHAT and CDR2 FQNNGV come from the germline V gene. The CDR3 nucleotides read TGTGCCAGCAGCTTTGAAGCCTCCTGGGGGGATTCACCCCTCCACTTT. Translated: CASSFEASWGDSPLHF.

The chain combines TRBV7-2 with TRBJ2-2, with 10 bases matching TRBD2. The CDR3 has 16 residues. CDR1 and CDR2 (germline): SGHTA, FQGNSA. The ends lost 4 bases at V and 0 bases at J; junction bases unmatched: 2. In DNA, the CDR3 is TGTGCCAGCAGCTACGGGACTAGCGCGAACACCGGGGAGCTGTTTTTT. Its protein product is CASSYGTSANTGELFF.

V usage is TRBV28 and J usage is TRBJ1-2; a weak D match, TRBD1 (6 bases). There are 14 residues in the CDR3. CDR1 MDHEN and CDR2 SYDVKM come from the germline V gene. Trimming shortened V by 1 base and J by 2 bases, and 8 bases separated the two germline ends. The CDR3 sequence: CASSLFGQNYGYTF. CDR3 coding DNA: TGTGCCAGCAGTTTATTCGGACAGAACTATGGCTACACCTTC.

The J gene is TRBJ1-4, the V gene TRBV18; D is possibly TRBD1 (6 bases). The germline V gene has CDR1 KGHSH and CDR2 LQKENI. V lost 3 bases, J lost 4 bases, and 12 bases lay in between. The CDR3 has 15 residues. The CDR3: CASSPLRGYNEKLFF. The CDR3 DNA reads TGTGCCAGCTCACCTCTCAGGGGCTATAATGAAAAACTGTTTTTT.

The J gene is TRBJ2-5, the V gene TRBV5-1, with a possible D match to TRBD2 (5 bases). V shed 2 bases and J shed 3 bases, with 8 bases lying between them. Germline-derived CDR1 and CDR2 are SGHRS and YFSETQ. The CDR3 runs to 13 residues. Written as DNA, the CDR3 is TGCGCCAGCAGCTTTTTCGGGAAAGAGACCCAGTACTTC. Translating gives CASSFFGKETQYF. Using reference TRBV5-1 and TRBJ2-5 for the parts outside the CDR3, the full variable domain is KAGVTQTPRYLIKTRGQQVTLSCSPISGHRSVSWYQQTPGQGLQFLFEYFSETQRNKGNFPGRFSGRQFSNSRSEMNVSTLELGDSALYLCASSFFGKETQYFGPGTRLLVL.

The CDR3 DNA follows: TGTGCCAGCAGCCCGGACACTGGCTCTGGAAACACCATATATTTT. Residues: CASSPDTGSGNTIYF. The chain carries TRBV6-5 and TRBJ1-3; maybe TRBD1 (5 bases). The ends were cut back, 6 bases at V and 0 bases at J, with 12 bases in the middle. Germline CDR1 and CDR2: MNHEY and SVGAGI. The CDR3 covers 15 residues.

This chain uses TRBV19 with TRBJ1-2; unclear D gene. This CDR3 contains 14 residues. Germline V CDR1 and CDR2: LNHDA, SQIVND (reference sequence). Trimming shortened V by 6 bases and J by 2 bases, and 13 bases separated the two germline ends. The CDR3 nucleotides read TGTGCCAGTAGATCCGGGAAGGGAAACTATGGCTACACCTTC. Amino acid sequence: CASRSGKGNYGYTF.

The chain uses TRBV4-3 and TRBJ1-2; D possibly corresponds to TRBD1 (5 bases). Trimming removed 0 bases from V and 0 bases from J, with 11 bases in between. This CDR3 is built from 16 residues. Germline V gene data show CDR1 as LGHNA and CDR2 as YSLEER. The CDR3: CASSQDPRTTNYGYTF. DNA of the CDR3: TGCGCCAGCAGCCAAGATCCCCGGACAACTAACTATGGCTACACCTTC.

The chain couples TRBV29-1 to TRBJ1-1; the D gene is possibly TRBD1 (6 bases). V was shortened by 7 bases and J by 0 bases, with 9 bases between the two germline ends. The CDR3 spans 12 residues. The germline V gene encodes CDR1 SQVTM and CDR2 ANQGSEA. As DNA, the CDR3 is TGCAGCGGCGGACAGATGAACACTGAAGCTTTCTTT. Encoded protein: CSGGQMNTEAFF.

The chain uses TRBV28 and TRBJ2-7; TRBD1 is a possible D gene (5 bases). The CDR3 is 15 residues long. Germline V gene data show CDR1 as MDHEN and CDR2 as SYDVKM. V lost 2 bases, J lost 2 bases, and 13 bases lay in between. CDR3 sequence: CASSLGPQGTYEQYF. CDR3 DNA sequence: TGTGCCAGCAGTTTAGGACCCCAGGGTACCTACGAGCAGTACTTC.

The chain employs TRBV6-5 and TRBJ1-1; tentative D call: TRBD1 (5 bases). The CDR3 covers 14 residues. The germline CDR1 and CDR2 sequences are MNHEY and SVGAGI. V dropped 7 bases and J dropped 3 bases, with 15 bases sitting between them. This CDR3 reads CASTEDSGDTEAFF. Here the CDR3 DNA reads TGTGCCAGCACCGAAGACAGTGGAGACACTGAAGCTTTCTTT.

This rearrangement joins TRBV2 to TRBJ2-7; 8 bases match TRBD2. CDR1 is SNHLY and CDR2 is FYNNEI in the germline V gene. Trimming at V came to 6 bases and at J to 2 bases, leaving 6 bases not matched to a gene. The CDR3 extends over 14 amino acids. Written as DNA, the CDR3 is TGTGCCAGCAGGCCCACTAGCGGAACCTACGAGCAGTACTTC. Protein product: CASRPTSGTYEQYF.

This clone has only one observation. The V gene is TRBV5-6, the J gene TRBJ1-2; 9 bases line up with TRBD1. Germline assignment: CDR1 SGHDT and CDR2 YYEEEE. The CDR3 has 13 amino acids. Trimming cost V 6 bases and J 7 bases; bases outside gene matches: 7. The DNA for the CDR3 is TGTGCCAGCACCCCGGGACAGGGATCTGGCTACACCTTC. The encoded protein is CASTPGQGSGYTF.

This sequence joins TRBV6-5 and TRBJ2-7; D perhaps matches TRBD2 (6 bases). The germline CDR1 and CDR2 sequences are MNHEY and SVGAGI. The germline V and J ends were trimmed by 8 bases and 3 bases, with 11 bases remaining between them. This CDR3 is built from 12 residues. CDR3 sequence: CASGRTHYEQYF. The CDR3 nucleotides read TGTGCCAGCGGGAGGACACACTACGAGCAGTACTTC.

The rearrangement uses TRBV4-3 and TRBJ1-1, with TRBD1 matching over 12 bases. The CDR3 has 18 amino acids. V shed 3 bases, J shed 1 base, and the junction held 9 bases outside the gene matches. Germline values: CDR1 LGHNA, CDR2 YSLEER. This CDR3 reads CASSHDGTGGPKNTEAFF. CDR3 DNA sequence: TGCGCCAGCAGCCATGACGGGACAGGGGGCCCGAAGAACACTGAAGCTTTCTTT.

The chain carries TRBV3-1 (or the pseudogene TRBV3-2) and TRBJ1-4; D is uncertain. The CDR3 consists of 12 residues. V was pared by 4 bases and J by 8 bases, with 8 bases between. From germline, CDR1 is LGHDT and CDR2 YNNKEL (reference sequence). The CDR3 DNA sequence: TGTGCCAGCAGCCTACGAGGCGAAAAACTGTTTTTT. Its translation: CASSLRGEKLFF.

This rearrangement joins TRBV6-2 or TRBV6-3 to TRBJ2-7, with 10 positions matching TRBD2. Germline CDR1 reads MNHEY; CDR2 reads SVGEGT. Unmatched junction bases numbered 9, after V lost 6 bases and J lost 7 bases. The CDR3 loop spans 14 amino acids. The CDR3 sequence is CASSASGGSFEQYF. DNA for the CDR3: TGTGCCAGCAGCGCTAGCGGGGGCTCGTTTGAGCAGTACTTC.

This clone was recorded once. The J gene is TRBJ2-7, the V gene TRBV18, with no clear D. Germline loops: CDR1 KGHSH, CDR2 LQKENI. Trimming stripped 2 bases from V and 5 bases from J, with 4 bases between. CDR3 length: 11 residues. CDR3 sequence reads: CASSPGHEQYF. The CDR3 DNA follows: TGTGCCAGCTCACCAGGGCACGAGCAGTACTTC.

This clone turned up a few times. This chain connects TRBV5-1 to TRBJ1-5; possibly TRBD1 for D (6 bases). The V gene's germline CDR1 is SGHRS and CDR2 YFSETQ. The CDR3 totals 13 residues. The V gene lost 5 bases and the J gene lost 3 bases, with 9 bases spanning the gap. The CDR3 DNA sequence: TGCGCCAGCAGGGACAGTGACAATCAGCCCCAGCATTTT. Translation gives CASRDSDNQPQHF.

The gene calls are TRBV5-4 and TRBJ2-1, with 9 bases aligning to TRBD2. The junction had 5 bases not matched to a gene; V was cut back by 4 bases and J by 3 bases. This CDR3 comprises 15 residues. CDR1 SGHNT and CDR2 YYREEE come from the germline V gene (reference sequence). Here the CDR3 DNA reads TGTGCCAGCAGCCCCTGGACTAGCGACTACAATGAGCAGTTCTTC. Translation: CASSPWTSDYNEQFF.

The J gene is TRBJ1-5, the V gene TRBV10-2; TRBD1 is a possible D gene (6 bases). V lost 4 bases and J lost 2, with 12 bases in between. The CDR3 sequence is 15 residues long. Per the germline V gene, CDR1 is WSHSY and CDR2 is SAAADI. The CDR3 DNA reads TGCGCCAGCAGTGTTGGGGGCTTGGGCAATCAGCCCCAGCATTTT. It specifies CASSVGGLGNQPQHF.

This rearrangement joins TRBV7-2 to TRBJ2-7; 8 nucleotides match TRBD1. The CDR3 totals 15 residues. The V segment lost 4 bases and the J segment 5 bases; nucleotides outside the gene matches: 10. CDR1 is SGHTA, CDR2 FQGNSA, per germline. In DNA form, the CDR3 reads TGTGCCAGCAGCTCAGGGGGCCGGGCGGTGGACGAGCAGTACTTC. This sequence encodes CASSSGGRAVDEQYF.